Listed here is a single TCR beta chain. This clone's antigen is unknown. It has no much larger one-base neighbor in the sample; base qualities were not kept. Explained via the paper, the time point label denotes: baseline before first vaccination. Samples from vaccinated people were obtained from the UK trials COV001 and COV002, which included a single-blind randomized controlled phase 2/3 trial of AZD1222 (ChAdOx1 nCoV-19) in healthy adults. For TCRbeta chain sequencing, PBMC samples from trial participants were taken at day 0 and at day 28 after the second dose. The CDR3 regions of human TCRbeta chains were analyzed by immunosequencing. Per the authors' processing: Repertoire TCRs were matched against a reference library of SARS-CoV-2-specific TCRs generated with the MIRA antigen-specificity platform. Breadth was defined as the fraction of unique TCRs that were SARS-CoV-2-associated, and depth was defined as the fraction of total T cells that were SARS-CoV-2-associated. Using the MIRA data, each spike-specific TCR was mapped to the spike region that the TCR reacts to and placed in a CD4 or CD8 class. Log10-transformed breadth and depth values were compared by one-way ANOVA with Sidak's multiple comparisons tests. TCRdb holds this immuneACCESS table with in-frame rearrangements only. Some clones are missing; in checked studies, unresolved V genes explain under half, and the rest has no known cause. Clone size and the V and J calls come from that table; the DNA yielded D and trimming. In all, the sample holds about 130,000 clones, and around 85% of those were seen once. The top ten hold 8% of the sample.

There are 15 amino acids in the CDR3, from cysteine to phenylalanine inclusive. Only the CDR3 portion is preserved as DNA: 45 bases, with reading frame beginning at the first base. Reading the germline V gene (reference sequence) gives CDR1 MNHNY and CDR2 SVGAGI. Here V drops 0 bases and J drops 2 bases, and the junction holds 3 bases not matched to any gene. This record comes from a study of T cell responses to AZD1222 COVID-19 vaccine (dated by TCRdb to the early 2020s). Turning to the overall study: AZD1222 recipients with second doses at about 4 weeks or about 12 weeks were pooled, because spike-specific TCR depth and breadth did not differ between schedules. TCR sequencing was performed for roughly 250 trial participants, of whom approximately 200 were given two doses of AZD1222 and approximately 26 were given two doses of MenACWY control vaccine. Trial participants were enrolled by age into 18-55, 56-69 and 70-plus year subgroups, with around 140, 26 and 57 TCR-sequenced participants respectively. The paper as a whole reports these results and caveats: CD4 TCRs associated with the vaccine covered the entire spike protein, and the dominant responses were in regions 160-218 and 743-854. The 56-69-year group was small, and its depth increase did not reach significance, likely because of low power. Only five or six AZD1222 recipients were SARS-CoV-2 seropositive at baseline, limiting conclusions about previously exposed vaccinees. Participants were mostly white British and included more females than males, and it was suggested by the authors that clonal diversity may have been underestimated. Epitopes outside the regions mutated in the B.1.351 and B.1.1.7 variants were reportedly recognized by nearly half of the unique spike-specific TCRs. Because no day 14 peak-response samples were available, repertoires were characterized only after the peak T cell response. After two AZD1222 doses, spike-specific TCR breadth and depth were significantly higher than at day 0 and than in MenACWY recipients.

The receptor's source is an adult in good health. Recombination connected TRBV6-6 to TRBJ1-1, and 7 junction bases match TRBD1. Sequenced here: peripheral blood, sampled on day 0 of AZD1222 vaccination. The sequenced DNA is TGTGCCAGCAGTTACTCGACAGGGATAAACACTGAAGCTTTCTTT. Its translation reads: CASSYSTGINTEAFF.